The 16 T cell receptor beta chains in this list originate from one sample, sequenced in a study of neurological immune-mediated disorders. The time point was: longitudinal time-point 1 (baseline). TCRdb analysed the 5' RACE reads with MiXCR anew, one entry per CDR3 protein. The sample consists of tens of thousands of distinct CDR3 sequences, more than 3% of them appearing once. The source material was PBMCs. These receptor sequences come from a woman aged 60-75 years with multiple sclerosis.

This clonotype has at least ten counts. V usage is TRBV29-1 and J usage is TRBJ2-3, with D unresolved. Germline V gene lookup returns CDR1 SQVTM and CDR2 ANQGSEA. V was shortened by 3 bases and J by 6 bases, with 10 bases between the two germline ends. The CDR3 has 12 amino acids. The CDR3 loop is CSVEISGDTQYF. CDR3 DNA sequence: TGCAGCGTTGAGATCTCCGGGGATACGCAGTATTTT.

In this sample, this clonotype turned up many times. The V call is TRBV20-1, the J call TRBJ1-1, with 7 bases matching TRBD1. The CDR3 contains 16 residues. The germline V gene encodes CDR1 DFQATT and CDR2 SNEGSKA (reference sequence). V was pared by 0 bases and J by 2 bases, with 9 bases of the junction left unmatched. The CDR3 region has the DNA TGCAGTGCTAGAGATCCCCGGGACAGCGGAAACACTGAAGCTTTCTTT. Protein product: CSARDPRDSGNTEAFF.

This clonotype was observed many times. The chain has TRBV7-8 and TRBJ1-1, with 9 bases matching TRBD1. V lost 3 bases and J lost 4; bases outside the gene matches: 3. This CDR3 region has 14 residues. Looked up from germline, CDR1 is SGHVS and CDR2 is FQNEAQ. The CDR3 spells CASSFGTGFTEAFF. Here the CDR3 DNA reads TGTGCCAGCAGCTTTGGGACAGGGTTCACTGAAGCTTTCTTT.

This clonotype is labeled medium-sized. V usage is TRBV5-1 and J usage is TRBJ2-2, with D uncertain. CDR3 length: 15 residues. V was cut by 1 base and J by 0 bases, with 7 bases left in between. Germline values: CDR1 SGHRS, CDR2 YFSETQ. The CDR3 DNA reads TGCGCCAGCAGCTTGTCGTTGGCGAACACCGGGGAGCTGTTTTTT. Translation: CASSLSLANTGELFF.

This clonotype was seen repeatedly, ten times or more. The chain joins TRBV20-1 to TRBJ2-2; the D is unclear. Germline loops: CDR1 DFQATT, CDR2 SNEGSKA (reference sequence). V was trimmed by 2 bases and J by 0 bases, leaving 4 bases between them. The CDR3 consists of 13 residues. In nucleotides, the CDR3 is TGCAGTGCTAGACCCGCGAACACCGGGGAGCTGTTTTTT. Amino acid sequence: CSARPANTGELFF.

This clonotype has ten or more counts. The rearrangement links TRBV5-1 to TRBJ1-1, with unresolved D. Per germline, CDR1 SGHRS and CDR2 YFSETQ. The V and J ends lost 0 bases and 1 base respectively, with 7 bases between them. The CDR3 consists of 14 residues. CDR3 protein: CASSLALANTEAFF. CDR3 DNA: TGCGCCAGCAGCTTGGCCCTCGCGAACACTGAAGCTTTCTTT.

This clonotype was seen ten or more times. The gene calls are TRBV20-1 and TRBJ2-1; TRBD2 agrees at 10 bases. The CDR3 runs 14 residues. V shed 1 base and J 4 bases; nucleotides not matched to a gene: 1. Germline lookup yields CDR1 DFQATT and CDR2 SNEGSKA (reference sequence). The CDR3 protein is CSARGSGGYNEQFF. The CDR3 DNA sequence: TGCAGTGCTAGAGGTAGCGGGGGGTACAATGAGCAGTTCTTC.

This clonotype was counted at least ten times. V gene TRBV5-1 combines with J gene TRBJ2-5; 9 bases align to TRBD2. Germline CDR1 SGHRS, CDR2 YFSETQ. The V segment lost 6 bases and the J segment 0 bases; nucleotides outside the gene matches: 6. This CDR3 comprises 15 residues. The CDR3 protein is CASNPSGGYQETQYF. CDR3 coding DNA: TGCGCCAGCAACCCGAGCGGGGGGTACCAAGAGACCCAGTACTTC.

This chain uses TRBV10-3 with TRBJ2-7, with 8 bases matching TRBD1. CDR1 is ENHRY, CDR2 SYGVKD, per germline. The CDR3 has 10 amino acids. The CDR3 reads CASGGFEQYF. The DNA of the CDR3 is TGTGCATCAGGGGGCTTCGAGCAGTACTTC.

This clonotype was detected many times. The chain has TRBV5-1 and TRBJ2-1; 12 nucleotides align to TRBD2. Germline CDR1 and CDR2: SGHRS and YFSETQ. The V segment lost 2 bases and the J segment 7 bases; nucleotides outside the gene matches: 4. There are 15 residues in the CDR3. CDR3 bases: TGCGCCAGCAGCTTAACTAGCGGGGGGTTAAATGAGCAGTTCTTC. Protein sequence: CASSLTSGGLNEQFF.

This clonotype was found many times. The chain combines TRBV12-3 or TRBV12-4 with TRBJ2-1; a possible D gene is TRBD2 (7 bases). Trimming stripped 5 bases from V and 4 bases from J, with 12 bases between. The CDR3 runs to 14 residues. DNA of the CDR3: TGTGCCAGCAGTAAGGGGGGGTCTTACAATGAGCAGTTCTTC. Its translation: CASSKGGSYNEQFF.

This clonotype was picked up many times. V gene TRBV5-1 combines with J gene TRBJ2-1; possible D gene TRBD2, 5 bases. This CDR3 has 12 amino acids. With 0 bases removed from V and 15 bases from J, the gap between germline ends came to 13 bases. The germline CDR1 and CDR2 sequences are SGHRS and YFSETQ. Here the CDR3 reads CASSLEGLRGFF. The CDR3, as DNA: TGCGCCAGCAGCTTGGAAGGGCTCCGGGGGTTCTTC.

This clonotype was seen repeatedly, ten times or more. The J gene is TRBJ1-1, the V gene TRBV7-9; TRBD1 matches 8 bases. Germline V CDR1 and CDR2: SEHNR, FQNEAQ (reference sequence). This CDR3 is built from 18 residues. Germline trimming cut 1 base from V and 1 base from J; bases unmatched to any gene: 11. This CDR3 is CASSLGSGRGQGNTEAFF. DNA of the CDR3: TGTGCCAGCAGCTTAGGCTCGGGCAGGGGGCAAGGGAACACTGAAGCTTTCTTT.

This clonotype was found many times. The rearrangement joins TRBV7-8 to TRBJ2-7, with TRBD1 matching 10 bases. The ends lost 0 bases at V and 6 bases at J; junction bases unmatched: 5. This CDR3 has 15 amino acids. Germline lookup yields CDR1 SGHVS and CDR2 FQNEAQ. CDR3 protein: CASSLAGTGEREQYF. The CDR3 coding sequence is TGTGCCAGCAGCTTAGCCGGGACAGGGGAGCGCGAGCAGTACTTC. The variable domain in full, completed from reference TRBV7-8 and TRBJ2-7, reads GAGVSQSPRYKVAKRGQDVALRCDPISGHVSLFWYQQALGQGPEFLTYFQNEAQLDKSGLPSDRFFAERPEGSVSTLKIQRTQQEDSAVYLCASSLAGTGEREQYFGPGTRLTVT.

The sample holds many counts of this clonotype. The rearrangement links TRBV7-6 to TRBJ2-1, with TRBD1 matching 9 bases. The trim removed 3 bases at V and 10 bases at J, leaving 10 bases unmatched. This CDR3 is built from 15 residues. Germline V gene lookup returns CDR1 SGHVS and CDR2 FNYEAQ. Written as DNA, the CDR3 is TGTGCCAGCAGCTTTTCGGACAGGGGTCTGGGGGAGCAGTTCTTC. This gives the protein CASSFSDRGLGEQFF.

This clonotype was seen ten or more times. The chain employs TRBV20-1 and TRBJ2-7, with 8 bases aligning to TRBD1. V trimming: 6 bases; J trimming: 5 bases; junction bases outside the gene matches: 9. Germline CDR1 is DFQATT and CDR2 is SNEGSKA (reference sequence). The CDR3 consists of 13 residues. The CDR3 region has the DNA TGCAGTGCCGGACAGGGCGTTCCCCACGAGCAGTACTTC. This sequence encodes CSAGQGVPHEQYF.